This TCR beta chain was identified in a study of PD-L1 blockade in urothelial cancer. Sequencing used immunoSEQ multiplex PCR; TCRdb keeps in-frame clones, though not all of them. The table shows tens of thousands of clones, with roughly 78% occurring only once. This TCR derives from a man aged 70-80 years with urothelial cancer. The source was PBMCs, collected around atezolizumab (anti-PD-L1) treatment.

Written as DNA, the CDR3 is TGTGCCAGCAGCGGGACACCGAACACTGAAGCTTTCTTT. Amino acids: CASSGTPNTEAFF. The chain combines TRBV5-5 with TRBJ1-1; D is possibly TRBD1 (6 bases). CDR1 is SGHKS, CDR2 YYEKEE, per germline (reference sequence). Trimming took off 4 bases at V and 1 base at J, with 8 bases between the two ends. CDR3 length: 13 residues.